Listed here are 29 T cell receptor beta chains from one sample, sequenced in a study of cytomegalovirus exposure and HLA in healthy donors. The PCR ran on 60 Vbeta and 13 Jbeta primers. Sequencing was performed with immunoSEQ multiplex PCR; in TCRdb, only in-frame clones are kept and a portion is missing. The repertoire has 200,000 to 250,000 clones, around four fifths of them found once; the top ten carry 0.71%. Sequenced input: PBMCs. Source of these receptors: a boy aged 2 to 10 in good health and CMV-seronegative.

This chain connects TRBV11-2 to TRBJ2-4, with TRBD1 as a possible D gene (5 bases). V was shortened by 5 bases and J by 5 bases, with 19 bases between the two germline ends. The CDR3 extends over 16 amino acids. Per germline, CDR1 SGHAT and CDR2 FQNNGV. The CDR3 is CASSLDGGHLENIQYF. CDR3 bases: TGTGCCAGCAGCCTGGACGGCGGACACCTCGAAAACATTCAGTACTTC.

The genes are TRBV4-1 and TRBJ2-2; 9 bases are a match to TRBD2. V was clipped by 1 base and J by 6 bases; unmatched bases: 12. CDR1 is MGHRA, CDR2 YSYEKL, per germline. The CDR3 contains 18 residues. CDR3 residues: CASSQVPWVSGRSGELFF. The DNA of the CDR3 is TGCGCCAGCAGCCAAGTTCCTTGGGTTAGCGGGAGATCCGGGGAGCTGTTTTTT.

The V call is TRBV7-8, the J call TRBJ2-3; TRBD2 is a possible D gene (6 bases). The CDR3 is 16 residues long. V dropped 5 bases and J dropped 3 bases, with 18 bases sitting between them. Germline CDR1 SGHVS, CDR2 FQNEAQ. DNA for the CDR3: TGTGCCAGCAGCCCACTGGGAGTGGGGGGAACAGATACGCAGTATTTT. This sequence encodes CASSPLGVGGTDTQYF. The entire variable domain, with the rest obtained from reference TRBV7-8 and TRBJ2-3, is as follows: GAGVSQSPRYKVAKRGQDVALRCDPISGHVSLFWYQQALGQGPEFLTYFQNEAQLDKSGLPSDRFFAERPEGSVSTLKIQRTQQEDSAVYLCASSPLGVGGTDTQYFGPGTRLTVL.

The gene calls are TRBV27 and TRBJ2-7, with 9 bases lining up with TRBD1. Per germline, CDR1 MNHEY and CDR2 SMNVEV (reference sequence). V lost 4 bases and J lost 4; bases outside the gene matches: 5. CDR3 length equals 14 residues. CDR3 amino acids: CASSSGQGLYEQYF. CDR3 in DNA: TGTGCCAGCAGTTCGGGACAGGGTTTATACGAGCAGTACTTC.

This clone has a handful of counts. This chain connects TRBV6-5 to TRBJ2-4; D might be TRBD2 (6 bases). Germline V gives CDR1 MNHEY, CDR2 SVGAGI. The CDR3 loop spans 13 amino acids. Trimming shortened V by 8 bases and J by 9 bases, and 17 bases separated the two germline ends. CDR3 sequence (DNA): TGTGCCAGCGGGAGTGGGGAGGCGGGCATTCAGTACTTC. This encodes CASGSGEAGIQYF.

The chain combines TRBV7-9 with TRBJ2-1; D is unresolved. CDR1 and CDR2 (germline): SEHNR, FQNEAQ (reference sequence). V was cut by 5 bases and J by 6 bases, with 14 bases left in between. This CDR3 is built from 14 residues. The CDR3 loop is CASSDLLGSNEQFF. In DNA, the CDR3 is TGTGCCAGCAGCGACCTTCTCGGGTCCAATGAGCAGTTCTTC.

This clone was seen a handful of times. The genes are TRBV13 and TRBJ2-1, with 9 positions matching TRBD2. This CDR3 spans 14 amino acids. The germline V gene encodes CDR1 PRHDT and CDR2 FYEKMQ (reference sequence). The trim removed 9 bases at V and 5 bases at J, leaving 8 bases unmatched. The CDR3 sequence is CASSERGADNEQFF. The CDR3 coding sequence is TGTGCCAGTTCAGAGCGGGGGGCCGACAATGAGCAGTTCTTC.

The rearrangement joins TRBV11-1 to TRBJ1-2; 10 nucleotides line up with TRBD1. This CDR3 is built from 14 residues. CDR1 and CDR2 from the germline V gene are SGHAT and FQDESV (reference sequence). The V segment lost 4 bases and the J segment 4 bases; nucleotides outside the gene matches: 3. The CDR3 here is CASSYRQGAYGYTF. The CDR3, as DNA: TGTGCCAGCAGCTACCGACAGGGGGCCTATGGCTACACCTTC.

The count of this clone is one. The chain uses TRBV30 and TRBJ1-1; maybe TRBD1 (5 bases). The ends were cut back, 1 base at V and 3 bases at J, with 12 bases in the middle. The CDR3 consists of 14 residues. Germline loops: CDR1 GTSNPN, CDR2 SVGIG (reference sequence). The CDR3 sequence is CAWSAGRRDTEAFF. CDR3 in DNA: TGTGCCTGGAGTGCGGGACGGAGGGACACTGAAGCTTTCTTT.

The genes are TRBV19 and TRBJ1-1, with unresolved D. Deletions cut 5 bases from V and 8 bases from J, with 12 bases between. CDR3 length: 12 amino acids. The V gene's germline CDR1 is LNHDA and CDR2 SQIVND (reference sequence). The CDR3 region has the DNA TGTGCCAGTAGTGGCCCCGGGGTGGAAGCTTTCTTT. Its protein is CASSGPGVEAFF.

The chain employs TRBV5-4 and TRBJ1-1; the D gene is possibly TRBD1 (6 bases). CDR1 is SGHNT and CDR2 is YYREEE in the germline V gene (reference sequence). The CDR3 totals 13 residues. The V end lost 0 bases, the J end lost 7 bases, and 10 bases lay between the germline ends. CDR3 DNA sequence: TGTGCCAGCAGCTTGGCAGGGGATCTTGAAGCTTTCTTT. This sequence encodes CASSLAGDLEAFF.

The V call is TRBV5-4, the J call TRBJ2-3; 7 nucleotides align to TRBD2. The CDR3 is made up of 13 amino acids. The germline V gene has CDR1 SGHNT and CDR2 YYREEE (reference sequence). V was pared by 2 bases and J by 6 bases, with 3 bases of the junction left unmatched. The CDR3 loop reads CASSFRGEDTQYF. The CDR3 DNA reads as TGTGCCAGCAGCTTCCGGGGGGAGGATACGCAGTATTTT. The full variable domain, with the rest looked up from reference TRBV5-4 and TRBJ2-3, is ETGVTQSPTHLIKTRGQQVTLRCSSQSGHNTVSWYQQALGQGPQFIFQYYREEENGRGNFPPRFSGLQFPNYSSELNVNALELDDSALYLCASSFRGEDTQYFGPGTRLTVL.

This clone was found once. This chain joins TRBV28 and TRBJ1-5; 8 nucleotides align to TRBD1. Losses at the gene ends were 4 bases for V and 7 bases for J; bases not matched to a gene: 15. The CDR3 spans 17 residues. CDR1 is MDHEN, CDR2 SYDVKM, per germline. The CDR3 spells CASSSVPARGRGQPQHF. Written as DNA, the CDR3 is TGTGCCAGCAGTTCCGTTCCGGCCAGGGGGCGCGGGCAGCCCCAGCATTTT.

This chain uses TRBV5-6 with TRBJ1-2, with D maybe TRBD1 (6 bases). The CDR3 covers 13 residues. CDR1 and CDR2 (germline): SGHDT, YYEEEE. V lost 4 bases and J 4 bases, leaving 11 bases between the germline ends. CDR3 amino acids: CASSRPDSYGYTF. CDR3 coding DNA: TGTGCCAGCAGCCGACCGGACAGCTATGGCTACACCTTC.

This clone has just a few counts. One end of the junction is discordant with germline, which a read error may explain. V usage is TRBV5-1 and J usage is TRBJ1-1, with 12 bases matching TRBD1. There are 16 residues in the CDR3. The germline CDR1 and CDR2 sequences are SGHRS and YFSETQ. This chain's CDR3 is CASRLGQGAGNTEAFF. CDR3 DNA: TGCGCCAGCAGGTTGGGACAGGGGGCAGGAAACACTGAAGCTTTCTTT.

The chain employs TRBV29-1 and TRBJ2-2; the match to TRBD1 covers 8 bases. The V gene end was trimmed by 7 bases and the J gene end by 8 bases; junction bases not matched to a gene: 12. The CDR3 has 14 residues. From germline, CDR1 is SQVTM and CDR2 ANQGSEA. For the CDR3, the DNA is TGCAGCGGTCACGGGACAGGAGAAAGAGGGGAGCTGTTTTTT. This encodes CSGHGTGERGELFF.

The rearrangement joins TRBV4-1 to TRBJ2-4; D might be TRBD1 (5 bases). This CDR3 is 16 amino acids long. Trimming pared 3 bases from V and 0 bases from J, leaving 12 bases between. Germline V lookup: CDR1 MGHRA, CDR2 YSYEKL. The CDR3 reads CASSQETVLAKNIQYF. The CDR3 nucleotides are TGCGCCAGCAGCCAGGAGACAGTACTAGCCAAAAACATTCAGTACTTC.

This clone was seen a handful of times. The rearrangement links TRBV9 to TRBJ2-1; 9 bases match TRBD2. V lost 0 bases, J lost 6 bases, and 7 bases stayed unmatched. Germline V gene lookup returns CDR1 SGDLS and CDR2 YYNGEE. The length of the CDR3 is 16 residues. The CDR3 loop is CASSVVIAGAGNEQFF. For the CDR3, the DNA is TGTGCCAGCAGCGTAGTGATAGCGGGAGCGGGCAATGAGCAGTTCTTC.

The J gene is TRBJ1-2, the V gene TRBV4-2, with 9 positions matching TRBD1. J lost 4 bases, V lost 0 bases, and 3 bases had no gene match. Germline assignment: CDR1 LGHNA and CDR2 YNFKEQ. CDR3 length: 15 amino acids. DNA of the CDR3: TGTGCCAGCAGCCAAGAAGCGACAGGGGGCTATGGCTACACCTTC. This sequence encodes CASSQEATGGYGYTF.

The CDR3 sequence: CASSLGRGTGLSYEQYF. CDR3 coding DNA: TGTGCCAGCAGCTTAGGTAGGGGGACAGGCCTCTCCTACGAGCAGTACTTC. The V and J genes are TRBV7-2 and TRBJ2-7, with 8 bases aligning to TRBD1. The junction had 8 bases not matched to a gene; V was cut back by 1 base and J by 0 bases. Looked up from germline, CDR1 is SGHTA and CDR2 is FQGNSA. This CDR3 comprises 17 residues.

The chain joins TRBV5-4 to TRBJ2-3; D not resolved. This CDR3 spans 14 amino acids. Germline V lookup: CDR1 SGHNT, CDR2 YYREEE (reference sequence). With 3 bases removed from V and 0 bases from J, the gap between germline ends came to 8 bases. CDR3 amino acids: CASSSPTSTDTQYF. The CDR3 nucleotides read TGTGCCAGCAGCTCGCCGACTAGCACAGATACGCAGTATTTT.

J is TRBJ2-1 and V is TRBV27; 10 bases are a match to TRBD2. Germline V gene sequence: CDR1 MNHEY, CDR2 SMNVEV (reference sequence). The CDR3 length is 14 residues. With V trimmed by 10 bases and J by 4 bases, 7 bases remained unmatched. The CDR3, as DNA: TGTGCCACCGCAAGCGGGGGGGGGTACAATGAGCAGTTCTTC. This codes for CATASGGGYNEQFF.

The chain combines TRBV9 with TRBJ2-1, with 15 positions matching TRBD2. Germline CDR1 is SGDLS and CDR2 is YYNGEE. The CDR3 is made up of 16 amino acids. Losses at the gene ends were 3 bases for V and 6 bases for J; bases not matched to a gene: 4. The CDR3 sequence is CASSDRTSGGANEQFF. CDR3 nucleotides: TGTGCCAGCAGCGACCGGACTAGCGGGGGGGCCAATGAGCAGTTCTTC.

The chain is built from TRBV27 and TRBJ1-2, with D unclear. The CDR3 sequence is 18 residues long. The V end lost 0 bases, the J end lost 0 bases, and 17 bases lay between the germline ends. Germline-derived CDR1 and CDR2 are MNHEY and SMNVEV (reference sequence). The CDR3 protein is CASSLSIPTNPANYGYTF. As DNA, the CDR3 is TGTGCCAGCAGTTTATCGATCCCGACAAATCCGGCTAACTATGGCTACACCTTC.

This chain joins TRBV5-1 and TRBJ2-3; TRBD2 matches 12 bases. CDR3 length equals 15 residues. The V segment lost 3 bases and the J segment 4 bases; nucleotides outside the gene matches: 3. Germline V lookup: CDR1 SGHRS, CDR2 YFSETQ. The CDR3 DNA follows: TGCGCCAGCAGCTCCGGGACTAGCGGGCCAGATACGCAGTATTTT. Amino acids: CASSSGTSGPDTQYF.

The chain carries TRBV6-4 and TRBJ2-5; maybe TRBD2 (5 bases). The CDR3 totals 11 residues. CDR1 and CDR2 from the germline V gene are MRHNA and SNTAGT. This CDR3 reads CACREFETQYF. The CDR3, as DNA: TGTGCGTGTCGGGAATTCGAGACCCAGTACTTC.

The chain combines TRBV30 with TRBJ2-3, with 14 positions matching TRBD2. V gave up 1 base and J gave up 0 bases; unmatched junction bases: 9. Germline V gene data show CDR1 as GTSNPN and CDR2 as SVGIG (reference sequence). The CDR3 is made up of 19 amino acids. CDR3 bases: TGTGCCTGGAGTGCCACGCGGACTAGCGGGAGGTTGAGCACAGATACGCAGTATTTT. Translating gives CAWSATRTSGRLSTDTQYF.

The chain carries TRBV5-4 and TRBJ2-7; 8 nucleotides agree with TRBD2. Germline V gives CDR1 SGHNT, CDR2 YYREEE (reference sequence). This CDR3 spans 13 amino acids. With V trimmed by 5 bases and J by 5 bases, 6 bases remained unmatched. The CDR3 sequence is CASSPSGGHEQYF. The CDR3, as DNA: TGTGCCAGCAGTCCCAGCGGGGGCCACGAGCAGTACTTC.

The genes are TRBV4-2 and TRBJ2-5; 8 nucleotides match TRBD1. Per the germline V gene, CDR1 is LGHNA and CDR2 is YNFKEQ. The CDR3 extends over 14 amino acids. Trimming cost V 4 bases and J 5 bases; bases outside gene matches: 6. DNA for the CDR3: TGTGCCAGCAGCCCGACAGGGGTATCGGAGACCCAGTACTTC. Translated, it gives CASSPTGVSETQYF.